Below are 17 T cell receptor beta chains sequenced from a single sample in a study of immune evolution from preneoplasia to lung adenocarcinoma. The data were produced by immunoSEQ multiplex PCR, yet TCRdb's version contains in-frame clones alone and is incomplete. Seen here are tens of thousands of clones, about 71% observed once, and the top ten hold roughly 5.9%. The specimen sequenced was FFPE invasive lung adenocarcinoma tissue. These TCRs come from a person aged 55-75 years with lung adenocarcinoma.

The chain uses TRBV7-9 and TRBJ1-1; D is uncertain. The CDR3 consists of 12 residues. Germline assignment: CDR1 SEHNR and CDR2 FQNEAQ (reference sequence). Trimming removed 5 bases from V and 4 bases from J, with 8 bases in between. The CDR3 here is CASSLKGTEAFF. As DNA, the CDR3 is TGTGCCAGCAGCCTCAAGGGCACTGAAGCTTTCTTT.

The chain is built from TRBV29-1 and TRBJ1-1; D perhaps matches TRBD1 (5 bases). Germline CDR1 is SQVTM and CDR2 is ANQGSEA. V was trimmed by 0 bases and J by 3 bases, leaving 8 bases between them. The CDR3 has 13 residues. In nucleotides, the CDR3 is TGCAGCGTTGAAGAGACGACAGACACTGAAGCTTTCTTT. This sequence encodes CSVEETTDTEAFF.

V is TRBV6-1 and J is TRBJ2-5; D perhaps matches TRBD2 (5 bases). The CDR3 runs to 13 residues. CDR1 MNHNS and CDR2 SASEGT come from the germline V gene. The ends were cut back, 7 bases at V and 2 bases at J, with 11 bases in the middle. The CDR3, as DNA: TGTGCCAGCATGAGGGAGAGACAAGAGACCCAGTACTTC. This sequence encodes CASMRERQETQYF.

V and J are TRBV4-3 and TRBJ2-7, with 7 bases aligning to TRBD1. Trimming removed 4 bases from V and 0 bases from J; junction bases left unmatched: 9. The CDR3 contains 16 residues. CDR1 and CDR2 (germline): LGHNA, YSLEER. Here the CDR3 reads CASSLVDWDSSYEQYF. CDR3 sequence (DNA): TGCGCCAGCAGCCTAGTCGATTGGGACAGCTCCTACGAGCAGTACTTC.

The CDR3 spells CASRVIAGYLF. CDR3 in DNA: TGTGCAAGTCGGGTCATAGCAGGCTACCTCTTC. The chain links TRBV12-2 to TRBJ1-2. TRBV12-2 is termed a pseudogene. The CDR3 is 11 amino acids.

The chain links TRBV11-2 to TRBJ1-5, with 11 bases that match TRBD1. V gave up 4 bases and J gave up 3 bases; unmatched junction bases: 2. Germline V CDR1 and CDR2: SGHAT, FQNNGV. The CDR3 is 15 residues long. CDR3 amino acids: CASSWDRGNNQPQHF. CDR3 nucleotides: TGTGCCAGCAGCTGGGACAGGGGGAACAATCAGCCCCAGCATTTT.

This clone appeared a few times. This sequence joins TRBV28 and TRBJ1-5; a possible D gene is TRBD1 (5 bases). Germline V gene sequence: CDR1 MDHEN, CDR2 SYDVKM. The CDR3 covers 14 residues. V lost 5 bases and J lost 6, with 14 bases in between. The CDR3 nucleotides read TGTGCCAGCAGTCACGACGGGGGGGGTCAGCCCCAGCATTTT. The encoded protein is CASSHDGGGQPQHF.

This clone is medium-sized (0.01 to 0.1%) within its sample. This chain links TRBV29-1 with TRBJ2-7; D uncertain. CDR1 is SQVTM, CDR2 ANQGSEA, per germline. Trimming pared 5 bases from V and 1 base from J, leaving 12 bases between. This CDR3 is 13 amino acids long. This CDR3 reads CSVYFRDSYEQYF. The CDR3 nucleotides read TGCAGCGTTTACTTCCGAGATTCCTACGAGCAGTACTTC.

Only one count was recorded for this clone. The V gene is TRBV7-2, the J gene TRBJ2-2, with 8 bases that match TRBD1. V gave up 4 bases and J gave up 2 bases; unmatched junction bases: 9. This CDR3 is 17 amino acids long. The V gene's germline CDR1 is SGHTA and CDR2 FQGNSA. The CDR3 DNA reads as TGTGCCAGCAGCTCTTCCAAGGGACAGGCAAACACCGGGGAGCTGTTTTTT. This codes for CASSSSKGQANTGELFF.

V and J are TRBV2 and TRBJ1-4; D possibly corresponds to TRBD1 (6 bases). V was trimmed by 0 bases and J by 14 bases, leaving 22 bases between them. Germline values: CDR1 SNHLY, CDR2 FYNNEI. The CDR3 spans 16 residues. The CDR3 DNA reads TGTGCCAGCAGTGAAGCGCTTTCCCGGTGGGGACACCGGCTGTTTTTT. Residues: CASSEALSRWGHRLFF.

The chain combines TRBV6-5 with TRBJ2-7; 7 bases are a match to TRBD2. V was pared by 2 bases and J by 1 base, with 5 bases of the junction left unmatched. The CDR3 length is 15 residues. From germline, CDR1 is MNHEY and CDR2 SVGAGI. The CDR3 here is CASSYGTIPSYEQYF. CDR3 coding DNA: TGTGCCAGCAGTTACGGGACTATCCCATCCTACGAGCAGTACTTC.

The J gene is TRBJ2-3, the V gene TRBV19, with D uncertain. The CDR3 sequence is 14 residues long. Germline V gives CDR1 LNHDA, CDR2 SQIVND (reference sequence). Trimming took off 5 bases at V and 1 base at J, with 10 bases between the two ends. The CDR3, as DNA: TGTGCCAGTAGTCGCCGTCCCCGCACAGATACGCAGTATTTT. This encodes CASSRRPRTDTQYF.

The chain has TRBV11-2 and TRBJ2-5; D is possibly TRBD1 (6 bases). The CDR3 extends over 14 amino acids. With 3 bases removed from V and 3 bases from J, the gap between germline ends came to 11 bases. Per germline, CDR1 SGHAT and CDR2 FQNNGV. CDR3 region: CASSFTGTKETQYF. The CDR3 DNA reads as TGTGCCAGCAGCTTTACAGGGACCAAAGAGACCCAGTACTTC.

The rearrangement links TRBV30 to TRBJ2-3; D unresolved. V dropped 5 bases and J dropped 9 bases, with 21 bases sitting between them. The CDR3 contains 14 residues. CDR1 GTSNPN and CDR2 SVGIG come from the germline V gene (reference sequence). The DNA for the CDR3 is TGTGCCTGGTCGAGAGGATCAGAACGGCGAACGCAGTATTTT. This codes for CAWSRGSERRTQYF.

This chain links TRBV5-1 with TRBJ1-4; no clear D gene. The CDR3 spans 13 residues. Germline CDR1 and CDR2: SGHRS and YFSETQ. Trimming stripped 9 bases from V and 6 bases from J, with 15 bases between. The CDR3 region is CATRGYVDEKLFF. The CDR3 DNA is TGCGCCACCCGGGGTTATGTGGATGAAAAACTGTTTTTT.

The chain uses TRBV19 and TRBJ1-2, with 7 nucleotides matching TRBD1. The germline gives CDR1 LNHDA, CDR2 SQIVND (reference sequence). After removal of 4 bases from V and 0 bases from J, the junction contained 2 bases not matched to a gene. This CDR3 has 14 amino acids. CDR3 residues: CASSKGQSNYGYTF. The DNA for the CDR3 is TGTGCCAGTAGTAAGGGACAGTCTAACTATGGCTACACCTTC.

V and J are TRBV9 and TRBJ2-3; D remains ambiguous. Trimming shortened V by 3 bases and J by 4 bases, and 3 bases separated the two germline ends. Germline values: CDR1 SGDLS, CDR2 YYNGEE. CDR3 length: 11 amino acids. The CDR3 loop is CASSGADTQYF. CDR3 nucleotides: TGTGCCAGCAGCGGGGCAGATACGCAGTATTTT.